This TCR beta chain was identified in a study of blood T cell repertoires in COVID-19. Study in general: There were acute and convalescent COVID-19 samples, and they came from the United States, Italy and Spain. The cDNA or gDNA used as material had been derived from T cells, B-cell-depleted T cells, or PBMCs.

The assay was immunoSEQ multiplex PCR, and TCRdb's table has in-frame clones only and misses some. This table has tens of thousands of clones, roughly 88% appearing once. Germline CDR1 SGDLS, CDR2 YYNGEE. V was pared by 4 bases and J by 4 bases, with 7 bases of the junction left unmatched. The CDR3 is 15 amino acids. What was sequenced was peripheral blood. The chain joins TRBV9 to TRBJ2-1, with TRBD2 identical over 8 bases. This TCR was recovered from an older woman with acute or convalescent COVID-19. CDR3 sequence: CASSPTSEKYNEQFF. In DNA form, the CDR3 reads TGTGCCAGCAGCCCGACTAGCGAAAAATACAATGAGCAGTTCTTC.